The 24 T cell receptor beta chains given below trace back to one sample, sequenced in a study of T cells in Graves' hyperthyroidism and ophthalmopathy. Authors of the study amplified TCR beta CDR3 regions from RNA transcripts. First-round RT-PCR targeting the TCR CDR3 was performed with the HTBI primer set. From the multiplex PCR reads, TCRdb called clonotypes with MiXCR, one entry per CDR3 protein. Among some 400,000 distinct CDR3 sequences listed, roughly 14% were seen once. Material for sequencing was blood. Source of these receptors: a man aged 25-45 years with Graves' hyperthyroidism that later progressed to Graves' ophthalmopathy.

This clonotype was counted many times. The CDR3 region has the DNA TGTGCCAGCAGTGAACACAGGGTTCGGAACAATCAGCCCCAGCATTTT. Encoded protein: CASSEHRVRNNQPQHF. The chain recombines TRBV6-1 with TRBJ1-5; D is possibly TRBD1 (6 bases). With 2 bases removed from V and 3 bases from J, the gap between germline ends came to 14 bases. CDR1 is MNHNS and CDR2 is SASEGT in the germline V gene. This CDR3 contains 16 residues.

The chain employs TRBV15 and TRBJ2-1; 7 bases agree with TRBD2. The CDR3 is 11 amino acids. Trimming took 3 bases from V and 12 from J; bases not matched to a gene: 2. Germline V CDR1 and CDR2: LNHNV, YYDKDF (reference sequence). The CDR3 DNA follows: TGTGCCACCAGCAGTGGGGGGGGGCAGTTCTTC. Its translation is CATSSGGGQFF.

The chain uses TRBV25-1 and TRBJ2-1; tentatively, D is TRBD1 (6 bases). Germline V gives CDR1 MGHDK, CDR2 SYGVNS. V lost 7 bases and J lost 6, with 22 bases in between. This CDR3 spans 16 amino acids. The DNA of the CDR3 is TGTGCCAGCACCTCCGCTCAGGGGCTCCACATCAATGAGCAGTTCTTC. Translation: CASTSAQGLHINEQFF.

In this sample, this clonotype turned up many times. The chain combines TRBV12-3 or TRBV12-4 with TRBJ2-5, with no clear D. With 8 bases removed from V and 4 bases from J, the gap between germline ends came to 11 bases. The CDR3 loop spans 12 amino acids. Written as DNA, the CDR3 is TGTGCCAGCCGGCCCAGGCGAGAGACCCAGTACTTC. Translation gives CASRPRRETQYF.

In its sample, this clonotype was seen many times. V usage is TRBV2 and J usage is TRBJ2-2; D not certain. Looked up from germline, CDR1 is SNHLY and CDR2 is FYNNEI. The CDR3 spans 12 residues. V lost 3 bases, J lost 4 bases, and 3 bases lay in between. The DNA of the CDR3 is TGTGCCAGCAGTGACAGCACCGGGGAGCTGTTTTTT. Its translation: CASSDSTGELFF. The variable domain in full, completed from reference TRBV2 and TRBJ2-2, reads EPEVTQTPSHQVTQMGQEVILRCVPISNHLYFYWYRQILGQKVEFLVSFYNNEISEKSEIFDDQFSVERPDGSNFTLKIRSTKLEDSAMYFCASSDSTGELFFGEGSRLTVL.

The table lists this clonotype with many counts. The chain links TRBV3-1 to TRBJ1-1, with D unresolved. Germline CDR1 is LGHDT and CDR2 is YNNKEL (reference sequence). The germline V and J ends were trimmed by 1 base and 8 bases, with 5 bases remaining between them. The CDR3 extends over 11 amino acids. CDR3 in DNA: TGTGCCAGCAGCCAAGCGACAGAAGCTTTCTTT. Translating gives CASSQATEAFF.

This clonotype was picked up a small number of times. The rearrangement links TRBV7-2 to TRBJ1-6, with 9 positions matching TRBD1. Germline lookup yields CDR1 SGHTA and CDR2 FQGNSA. After removal of 0 bases from V and 10 bases from J, the junction contained 4 bases not matched to a gene. The CDR3 loop spans 15 amino acids. The CDR3 nucleotides read TGTGCCAGCAGCTTAGCCGGGACAGGGATATCACCCCTCCACTTT. It translates to CASSLAGTGISPLHF. Using reference TRBV7-2 and TRBJ1-6 for the parts outside the CDR3, the full variable domain is GAGVSQSPSNKVTEKGKDVELRCDPISGHTALYWYRQSLGQGLEFLIYFQGNSAPDKSGLPSDRFSAERTGGSVSTLTIQRTQQEDSAVYLCASSLAGTGISPLHFGNGTRLTVT.

This clonotype came up a few times. This chain uses TRBV19 with TRBJ1-5, with 9 positions matching TRBD1. This CDR3 contains 15 residues. Unmatched junction bases numbered 11, after V lost 8 bases and J lost 6 bases. Germline V gives CDR1 LNHDA, CDR2 SQIVND (reference sequence). The CDR3 reads CASVRTGALGQPQHF. The CDR3 nucleotides are TGTGCCAGTGTCCGGACAGGGGCTTTAGGTCAGCCCCAGCATTTT. The full variable domain, its missing parts supplied by reference TRBV19 and TRBJ1-5, is DGGITQSPKYLFRKEGQNVTLSCEQNLNHDAMYWYRQDPGQGLRLIYYSQIVNDFQKGDIAEGYSVSREKKESFPLTVTSAQKNPTAFYLCASVRTGALGQPQHFGDGTRLSIL.

V usage is TRBV6-1 and J usage is TRBJ1-2; 7 bases are shared with TRBD1. Germline assignment: CDR1 MNHNS and CDR2 SASEGT. The V segment lost 4 bases and the J segment 5 bases; nucleotides outside the gene matches: 4. The CDR3 sequence is 13 residues long. CDR3 residues: CASSADRWYGYTF. In nucleotides, the CDR3 is TGTGCCAGCAGTGCGGACAGGTGGTATGGCTACACCTTC.

The J gene is TRBJ2-5, the V gene TRBV24-1; possible D gene TRBD1, 6 bases. Deletions cut 5 bases from V and 2 bases from J, with 11 bases between. The CDR3 runs 14 residues. Germline V gene lookup returns CDR1 KGHDR and CDR2 SFDVKD. CDR3 nucleotide sequence: TGTGCCACCAGTGCTTGGACAGCTCAAGAGACCCAGTACTTC. Protein sequence: CATSAWTAQETQYF.

V gene TRBV7-9 combines with J gene TRBJ2-2, with 10 bases that match TRBD1. This CDR3 has 14 amino acids. Germline assignment: CDR1 SEHNR and CDR2 FQNEAQ (reference sequence). The V segment lost 9 bases and the J segment 5 bases; nucleotides outside the gene matches: 6. CDR3 sequence reads: CASLGQGRTGELFF. Here the CDR3 DNA reads TGTGCCAGTCTGGGACAGGGGAGGACCGGGGAGCTGTTTTTT.

In its sample, this clonotype was seen a few times. V gene TRBV14 combines with J gene TRBJ1-1; D not certain. This CDR3 has 15 amino acids. The germline V and J ends were trimmed by 0 bases and 1 base, with 9 bases remaining between them. Germline values: CDR1 SGHDN, CDR2 FVKESK. CDR3 in DNA: TGTGCCAGCAGCCAAGAAAGATACTCGAACACTGAAGCTTTCTTT. This translates into CASSQERYSNTEAFF.

This clonotype has only a few counts. The V gene is TRBV9, the J gene TRBJ1-1, with a weak D call TRBD1 (5 bases). This CDR3 contains 15 residues. CDR1 and CDR2 (germline): SGDLS, YYNGEE. The V end lost 4 bases, the J end lost 0 bases, and 13 bases lay between the germline ends. DNA for the CDR3: TGTGCCAGCAGCAGAGCTCAGGGCATGAACACTGAAGCTTTCTTT. It encodes CASSRAQGMNTEAFF.

This clonotype was seen many times. The chain recombines TRBV20-1 with TRBJ2-1; 10 nucleotides align to TRBD2. J was trimmed by 3 bases and V by 0 bases; bases with no gene match: 2. The CDR3 extends over 15 amino acids. The germline V gene encodes CDR1 DFQATT and CDR2 SNEGSKA (reference sequence). The CDR3 DNA reads TGCAGTGCTAGAGAGGCTAGCGGGGGCTACAATGAGCAGTTCTTC. Protein: CSAREASGGYNEQFF.

This clonotype was seen only a few times. The CDR3 region is CASSDRAYNEQFF. In nucleotides, the CDR3 is TGTGCCAGCAGTGACAGGGCCTACAATGAGCAGTTCTTC. The J gene is TRBJ2-1, the V gene TRBV25-1, with a tentative D call TRBD1 (5 bases). The CDR3 sequence is 13 residues long. CDR1 and CDR2 from the germline V gene are MGHDK and SYGVNS. Trimming removed 3 bases at V and 2 bases at J, with 5 bases between.

With regard to this clonotype: An end of the junction differs from the germline gene, which may be a read error. The V gene is TRBV24-1, the J gene TRBJ2-2; TRBD2 agrees at 10 bases. The CDR3 is 19 residues long. From germline, CDR1 is KGHDR and CDR2 SFDVKD. The DNA of the CDR3 is TGTGCCGCCAGTGACCCCCCGGCTAGCGGGGGAATGAACACCGGGGAGCTGTTTTTT. Residues: CAASDPPASGGMNTGELFF.

This clonotype was seen repeatedly, ten times or more. The chain is built from TRBV7-6 and TRBJ2-1; D gene uncertain. Germline V gives CDR1 SGHVS, CDR2 FNYEAQ. Trimming stripped 5 bases from V and 3 bases from J, with 17 bases between. The CDR3 length is 16 residues. The DNA of the CDR3 is TGTGCCAGCAGCCCATCAAGGGCAGGCGGCTACAATGAGCAGTTCTTC. It specifies CASSPSRAGGYNEQFF.

This clonotype was seen many times. The chain employs TRBV24-1 and TRBJ1-5; no reliable D call. Deletions cut 0 bases from V and 1 base from J, with 0 bases between. Germline CDR1 reads KGHDR; CDR2 reads SFDVKD. The CDR3 is made up of 13 amino acids. The CDR3 DNA sequence: TGTGCCACCAGTGATTTGAGCAATCAGCCCCAGCATTTT. It encodes CATSDLSNQPQHF.

V and J are TRBV5-5 and TRBJ2-3, with TRBD2 matching over 7 bases. Germline V lookup: CDR1 SGHKS, CDR2 YYEKEE (reference sequence). The V and J ends lost 4 bases and 2 bases, in that order; junction bases with no gene match: 7. The CDR3 has 15 amino acids. The CDR3 sequence: CASSPGTTTTDTQYF. The CDR3 nucleotides are TGTGCCAGCAGCCCAGGGACTACAACCACAGATACGCAGTATTTT.

This chain connects TRBV5-1 to TRBJ2-3; maybe TRBD1 (5 bases). Germline loops: CDR1 SGHRS, CDR2 YFSETQ. V lost 4 bases and J 5 bases, leaving 20 bases between the germline ends. The CDR3 length is 16 residues. The CDR3: CASSTSDTNRGDTQYF. The CDR3 DNA reads TGCGCCAGCAGCACCTCGGACACCAACAGAGGAGATACGCAGTATTTT.

The table lists this clonotype with a few counts. The rearrangement links TRBV20-1 to TRBJ1-2, with TRBD1 matching 8 bases. Unmatched junction bases numbered 7, after V lost 2 bases and J lost 8 bases. The CDR3 covers 13 residues. Germline V gene data show CDR1 as DFQATT and CDR2 as SNEGSKA (reference sequence). Here the CDR3 DNA reads TGCAGTGCTAGACAGCAGGGGGCATCGGGCTACACCTTC. As protein: CSARQQGASGYTF.

This clonotype was seen at least ten times. V gene TRBV24-1 combines with J gene TRBJ1-2; 7 bases align to TRBD1. The V gene end was trimmed by 2 bases and the J gene end by 7 bases; junction bases not matched to a gene: 6. Germline V gene data show CDR1 as KGHDR and CDR2 as SFDVKD. The CDR3 extends over 14 amino acids. Here the CDR3 reads CATSDSKGAGGYTF. The CDR3 DNA follows: TGTGCCACCAGTGATTCCAAGGGGGCTGGTGGCTACACCTTC.

Many counts were recorded for this clonotype. V is TRBV12-3 or TRBV12-4 and J is TRBJ2-5; tentative D call: TRBD2 (5 bases). Trimming shortened V by 3 bases and J by 3 bases, and 11 bases separated the two germline ends. This CDR3 has 14 residues. Here the CDR3 DNA reads TGTGCCAGCAGTTTTGGAGGACGGGAAGAGACCCAGTACTTC. Translation: CASSFGGREETQYF.

This clonotype came up a few times. The chain has TRBV4-1 and TRBJ2-3; D not resolved. This CDR3 has 13 residues. CDR1 MGHRA and CDR2 YSYEKL come from the germline V gene. V lost 0 bases, J lost 4 bases, and 5 bases lay in between. CDR3 bases: TGCGCCAGCAGCCAAGATTTCCCAGATACGCAGTATTTT. Its protein is CASSQDFPDTQYF.